This passage covers 9 T cell receptor beta chains from one sample sequenced in a study of response to subunit inactivated influenza vaccine (dated by TCRdb to the late 2010s). The library came from RT-PCR. TCRdb records Illumina HiSeq 2500 as the sequencer. TCRdb itself trimmed the public reads at Q25 with fastp, ran MiXCR and retained productive beta chains. Every CDR3 protein is listed once, alongside the most common genes and DNA of its rows. In all, the sample holds roughly 500,000 distinct CDR3 sequences, and 16% of those were seen once. Jointly, the top ten make up less than 4% of the sample. Sample: CD4+ T cells sorted from PBMCs, taken around 25 months after vaccination. The receptor set was obtained from a man aged 50-75 years who received an inactivated influenza vaccine. Donor details come from another sample of the same person, matched by shared clones.

This clonotype was recorded many times. The junction differs from germline at one of its ends, possibly a read error. The gene calls are TRBV15 and TRBJ1-6, with 8 bases identical to TRBD1. Germline CDR1 is LNHNV and CDR2 is YYDKDF (reference sequence). This CDR3 contains 18 residues. CDR3 coding DNA: TGTGCCACCAGTAGAGGAGGGTCAGGGGGCGGCGGTAATTCACCCCTCCACTTT. As protein: CATSRGGSGGGGNSPLHF. The entire variable domain, with the rest obtained from reference TRBV15 and TRBJ1-6, is as follows: DAMVIQNPRYQVTQFGKPVTLSCSQTLNHNVMYWYQQKSSQAPKLLFHYYDKDFNNEADTPDNFQSRRPNTSFCFLDIRSPGLGDTAMYLCATSRGGSGGGGNSPLHFGNGTRLTVT.

CDR3: CASSHFSVGGEQYF. The CDR3 region has the DNA TGTGCCAGCAGTCACTTCTCAGTGGGAGGCGAGCAGTACTTC. The rearrangement joins TRBV11-2 to TRBJ2-7, with D possibly matching TRBD2 (6 bases). Trimming pared 6 bases from V and 6 bases from J, leaving 18 bases between. The CDR3 consists of 14 residues. CDR1 and CDR2 (germline): SGHAT, FQNNGV. Based on the CDR3 plus reference TRBV11-2 and TRBJ2-7, the full variable domain is EAGVAQSPRYKIIEKRQSVAFWCNPISGHATLYWYQQILGQGPKLLIQFQNNGVVDDSQLPKDRFSAERLKGVDSTLKIQPAKLEDSAVYLCASSHFSVGGEQYFGPGTRLTVT.

The chain recombines TRBV11-1 with TRBJ1-1; a weak D match, TRBD1 (6 bases). CDR1 and CDR2 (germline): SGHAT, FQDESV (reference sequence). CDR3 length equals 15 residues. Trimming stripped 8 bases from V and 0 bases from J, with 16 bases between. CDR3 nucleotide sequence: TGTGCCAGCGGAGGTGGACAGATACTGAACACTGAAGCTTTCTTT. This codes for CASGGGQILNTEAFF.

The rearrangement links TRBV20-1 to TRBJ1-5; D is uncertain. CDR1 and CDR2 from the germline V gene are DFQATT and SNEGSKA (reference sequence). This CDR3 is 14 amino acids long. Trimming shortened V by 0 bases and J by 9 bases, and 15 bases separated the two germline ends. Here the CDR3 DNA reads TGCAGTGCTAGAGATCACGGGGTCGCTGGGCCCCAGCATTTT. It is translated as CSARDHGVAGPQHF.

This clonotype was detected only a few times. The chain uses TRBV3-1 and TRBJ2-4, with D hard to call. Germline CDR1 and CDR2: LGHDT and YNNKEL (reference sequence). The CDR3 runs 12 residues. Trimming shortened V by 2 bases and J by 3 bases, and 2 bases separated the two germline ends. CDR3 nucleotide sequence: TGTGCCAGCAGCCAACTCAAAAACATTCAGTACTTC. Its protein is CASSQLKNIQYF.

This clonotype was counted a few times. The rearrangement links TRBV3-1 to TRBJ2-5, with 8 positions matching TRBD1. This CDR3 region has 15 residues. From germline, CDR1 is LGHDT and CDR2 YNNKEL (reference sequence). The ends lost 2 bases at V and 7 bases at J; junction bases unmatched: 9. This CDR3 is CASSQRQGTRGTQYF. The CDR3 coding sequence is TGTGCCAGCAGCCAACGACAGGGGACAAGAGGGACCCAGTACTTC.

The chain links TRBV12-3 or TRBV12-4 to TRBJ1-2; D is unclear. CDR3 length: 11 residues. V was shortened by 5 bases and J by 9 bases, with 10 bases between the two germline ends. CDR3 residues: CASSAQRSYTF. The CDR3 nucleotides read TGTGCCAGCAGTGCCCAAAGGAGCTACACCTTC.

This clonotype appeared a few times. The V gene is TRBV6-2 or TRBV6-3, the J gene TRBJ1-5; D perhaps matches TRBD1 (5 bases). V was clipped by 6 bases and J by 1 base, with 13 bases between them. This CDR3 is built from 15 residues. Germline loops: CDR1 MNHEY, CDR2 SVGEGT. The CDR3 reads CASREQGWSNQPQHF. As DNA, the CDR3 is TGTGCCAGCAGGGAGCAGGGCTGGAGCAATCAGCCCCAGCATTTT.

V gene TRBV6-5 combines with J gene TRBJ2-7, with no clear D. The germline V and J ends were trimmed by 0 bases and 3 bases, with 24 bases remaining between them. CDR3 length equals 19 residues. Per the germline V gene, CDR1 is MNHEY and CDR2 is SVGAGI. The DNA of the CDR3 is TGTGCCAGCAGTTACTCTATAACCAGCCACCGGCCGGATGGCTACGAGCAGTACTTC. This gives the protein CASSYSITSHRPDGYEQYF.